These T cell receptor beta chains were read from a single sample in a study of T-cell reconstitution after alpha-beta-depleted transplantation in children. TCRdb re-analysed the PCR reads in MiXCR, keeping a single row per CDR3 protein. Of about 200,000 distinct CDR3 sequences listed, about 7% are singletons. The sequencing here drew on PBMCs, taken before TCRalphabeta/CD19-depleted stem cell transplant. The receptors here all came from a boy aged 2 to 10 with acute lymphoblastic leukemia, due to receive a stem cell transplant. CDR3s include the opening cysteine and the closing phenylalanine or tryptophan. A D gene is named only where the DNA matches it firmly. Only part of the rows carry a size: once, few, many, or a class if the clone is expanded.

TRBJ2-5 few TRBV7-9 TRBD1 TGTGCCAGCAGCCGGGGACAGGCCGGGGAGACCCAGTACTTC CASSRGQAGETQYF
TRBJ2-5 - TRBV6-5 - TGTGCCAGCAGTTACTCGGGGGGGCTCGAGACCCAGTACTTC CASSYSGGLETQYF
TRBJ2-7 many TRBV20-1 - TGCAGTGCGAGGGCCCGCCACGAGCAGTACTTC CSARARHEQYF
TRBJ1-4 few TRBV28 - TGTGCCAGCAGCTTGGGAGGGCTCGCAACTAATGAAAAACTGTTTTTT CASSLGGLATNEKLFF
TRBJ2-3 few TRBV11-2 - TGTGGGACCAGGGAAAGTCCTCGCGCAGATACGCAGTATTTT CGTRESPRADTQYF
TRBJ1-6 few TRBV27 - TGTGCCAGCAGTTTATGGGGGGTTGGTTCACCCCTCCACTTT CASSLWGVGSPLHF
TRBJ2-2 few TRBV11-2 - TGTGCCAGCAGCTTAGTCGGGGGCGCAGGAACAGGGGTCGACACCGGGGAGCTGTTTTTT CASSLVGGAGTGVDTGELFF
TRBJ2-1 many TRBV15 - TGTGCCACCAGCAGATACTTTCCCCCGAATGAGCAGTTCTTC CATSRYFPPNEQFF
TRBJ2-5 - TRBV6-1 TRBD2 TGTGCCAGCAGCCGATCCAGGACTAGCTGGGAGACCCAGTACTTC CASSRSRTSWETQYF
TRBJ2-1 many TRBV7-9 - TGTGCCAGCAGCTTACCCCTAGCCCTTTCCAATGAGCAGTTCTTC CASSLPLALSNEQFF
TRBJ2-5 - TRBV7-9 - TGTGCCAGCAGCTTAGCGCTGGCGGGTTCGGAGACCCAGTACTTC CASSLALAGSETQYF
TRBJ2-3 many TRBV7-2 - TGTGCCAGCAGCGCCAGGACTCGGACTAGCACAGATACGCAGTATTTT CASSARTRTSTDTQYF
TRBJ2-2 few TRBV18 - TGTGCCAGCTCACCACTCATATCAGGGAGAACCGGGGAGCTGTTTTTT CASSPLISGRTGELFF
TRBJ1-5 - TRBV20-1 - TGCAGTGCTGACGGACCGAGTCTTGGGCCCCAGCATTTT CSADGPSLGPQHF
TRBJ2-1 - TRBV4-3 TRBD2 TGCGCCAGCAGCCAAGATCGGCGGGGGTCCTACAATGAGCAGTTCTTC CASSQDRRGSYNEQFF
TRBJ2-7 many TRBV28 - TGTGCCAGCAGTTTAAATCTGGGGCCTATGTCTGGCGAGCAGTACTTC CASSLNLGPMSGEQYF
TRBJ2-1 many TRBV5-1 - TGCGCCAGCAGCCCGCCTGGAGCCCTTGGGAATGAGCAGTTCTTC CASSPPGALGNEQFF
TRBJ1-2 - TRBV29-1 - TGCAGCGTCCCCGACATAAGTCTTGGCTACACCTTC CSVPDISLGYTF
TRBJ2-5 many TRBV4-3 - TGCGCCAGCAGCCAGGCCGTCTGGGAGGTACCAGAGACCCAGTACTTC CASSQAVWEVPETQYF
TRBJ2-3 many TRBV10-3 - TGTGCCATCAGTGTCTCTGGGTCGGGTGAGAACACAGATACGCAGTATTTT CAISVSGSGENTDTQYF
TRBJ1-1 many TRBV6-6 - TGTGCCAGCAGTTACTCGAACACTGAAGCTTTCTTT CASSYSNTEAFF
TRBJ2-2 - TRBV19 - TGTGCCGGTCGGGGGGCCGCAAACACCGGGGAGCTGTTTTTT CAGRGAANTGELFF
TRBJ2-2 many TRBV25-1 - TGTGCCAGCAGTGAATATAGAGGGGCCGGGGAGCTGTTTTTT CASSEYRGAGELFF
TRBJ2-1 - TRBV7-2 - TGTGCCAGCAGCTTGGGGGAGCGCCTAGAGCAGTTCTTC CASSLGERLEQFF
TRBJ1-6 few TRBV7-2 - TGTGCCAGCAGCTTCAGGCGGGGTCAGAATTCACCCCTCCACTTT CASSFRRGQNSPLHF
TRBJ2-7 many TRBV7-6 - TGTGCCAGCAGCTTAGCGACGAGGGAGCAGTACTTC CASSLATREQYF
TRBJ2-7 many TRBV4-2 - TGTGCCAGCAGCCAAACTCGGGGAGGCGAGCAGTACTTC CASSQTRGGEQYF
TRBJ2-7 few TRBV19 - TGTGCCAGTAGTTTCGGGACATACTACGAGCAGTACTTC CASSFGTYYEQYF
TRBJ2-7 few TRBV15 - TGTGCCACCAGCGTACACACAACCGAGCAGTACTTC CATSVHTTEQYF
TRBJ1-1 - TRBV5-1 - TGCGCCAGCAGAGTGGGGGACACTGAAGCTTTCTTT CASRVGDTEAFF
TRBJ2-7 many TRBV20-1 - TGCAGTGCTAGAGATCCGGGGTGGAGGGGTTGGGACGAGCAGTACTTC CSARDPGWRGWDEQYF
TRBJ1-4 few TRBV28 TRBD1 TGTGCCAGCAGTTTCGGGACAGGGAAAAAACTGTTTTTT CASSFGTGKKLFF
TRBJ1-5 few TRBV28 TRBD1 TGTGCCAGCAGTTCCCTGACAGGGCAGCCCCAGCATTTT CASSSLTGQPQHF
TRBJ2-7 many TRBV7-9 - TGTGCCAGCAGCTTAGTGGATCCCTACGAGCAGTACTTC CASSLVDPYEQYF
TRBJ2-7 many TRBV20-1 - TGCAGTGCTAGAGGGGCACCTTCTGTGCAGTACTTC CSARGAPSVQYF
TRBJ1-5 - TRBV2 - TGTGCCAGCAGCTCAGGGGTAAAAAATCAGCCCCAGCATTTT CASSSGVKNQPQHF
TRBJ2-5 - TRBV20-1 - TGCAGTGCTAGAGATCTCCAGACTTTCGGAGAGACCCAGTACTTC CSARDLQTFGETQYF
TRBJ2-5 many TRBV3-1 TRBD2 TGTGCCAGCAGCCAAGATCGGGAGGGGACCCAGTACTTC CASSQDREGTQYF
TRBJ2-1 - TRBV7-2 - TGTGCCAGCAGCTTCACCCGGGACTTCTACAATGAGCAGTTCTTC CASSFTRDFYNEQFF
TRBJ2-3 few TRBV2 TRBD2 TGTGCCAGCGTCGGCGGGAGGGCGGATACGCAGTATTTT CASVGGRADTQYF
TRBJ2-3 many TRBV12-3/TRBV12-4 - TGTGCCAGCAGATCCGGGACTTCTGATACGCAGTATTTT CASRSGTSDTQYF
TRBJ1-4 many TRBV12-3/TRBV12-4 - TGTGCCAGCAGAATACAGGGCGGCGGTGAAAAACTGTTTTTT CASRIQGGGEKLFF
TRBJ1-1 many TRBV5-4 - TGTGCCAGCAGCTTGTCCAGGGACGACACTGAAGCTTTCTTT CASSLSRDDTEAFF
TRBJ2-1 many TRBV24-1 TRBD2 TGTGCCACCAGTGGTCAAGGCGGGAGTCCGAGAAATGAGCAGTTCTTC CATSGQGGSPRNEQFF
TRBJ2-5 - TRBV6-5 TRBD2 TGTGCCAGCAGACCCCTCGGGGGGGGTACGGAGACCCAGTACTTC CASRPLGGGTETQYF
TRBJ2-5 many TRBV6-1 - TGTGCCAGCAAGTCTCTCAGAACCCAAGAGACCCAGTACTTC CASKSLRTQETQYF
TRBJ2-1 many TRBV28 - TGTGCCAGCAGTGAACTAGAGAATGAGCAGTTCTTC CASSELENEQFF
TRBJ2-1 - TRBV3-1 TRBD1 TGTGCCAGCAGCCAGCCTTTCCGGGACAGGGGAATCAATGAGCAGTTCTTC CASSQPFRDRGINEQFF
TRBJ2-1 many TRBV27 TRBD2 TGTGCCAGCAGGGAGGGGACTAGCGTTACCAATGAGCAGTTCTTC CASREGTSVTNEQFF
TRBJ1-2 - TRBV7-2 TRBD1 TGTGCCAGCAGGCGGGACAGGGCTAGCTACACCTTC CASRRDRASYTF
TRBJ2-1 - TRBV29-1 - TGCAGCGTTGTAGCCGGAGGGACCTACAATGAGCAGTTCTTC CSVVAGGTYNEQFF
TRBJ2-7 many TRBV15 - TGTGCCACCAGCAGAGCGGGGGCCTTCTCCTACGAGCAGTACTTC CATSRAGAFSYEQYF
TRBJ2-5 many TRBV28 - TGTGCCAGCAGTTTATACCAGGGAACCGGTGCGACCCAGTACTTC CASSLYQGTGATQYF
TRBJ2-2 many TRBV7-3 TRBD1 TGTGCCAGCAGCTTCTACTCAGGGGGCGGGGAGCTGTTTTTT CASSFYSGGGELFF
TRBJ2-7 many TRBV5-1 - TGCGCCAGCAGCTTGGACAGAACATTCTACGAGCAGTACTTC CASSLDRTFYEQYF